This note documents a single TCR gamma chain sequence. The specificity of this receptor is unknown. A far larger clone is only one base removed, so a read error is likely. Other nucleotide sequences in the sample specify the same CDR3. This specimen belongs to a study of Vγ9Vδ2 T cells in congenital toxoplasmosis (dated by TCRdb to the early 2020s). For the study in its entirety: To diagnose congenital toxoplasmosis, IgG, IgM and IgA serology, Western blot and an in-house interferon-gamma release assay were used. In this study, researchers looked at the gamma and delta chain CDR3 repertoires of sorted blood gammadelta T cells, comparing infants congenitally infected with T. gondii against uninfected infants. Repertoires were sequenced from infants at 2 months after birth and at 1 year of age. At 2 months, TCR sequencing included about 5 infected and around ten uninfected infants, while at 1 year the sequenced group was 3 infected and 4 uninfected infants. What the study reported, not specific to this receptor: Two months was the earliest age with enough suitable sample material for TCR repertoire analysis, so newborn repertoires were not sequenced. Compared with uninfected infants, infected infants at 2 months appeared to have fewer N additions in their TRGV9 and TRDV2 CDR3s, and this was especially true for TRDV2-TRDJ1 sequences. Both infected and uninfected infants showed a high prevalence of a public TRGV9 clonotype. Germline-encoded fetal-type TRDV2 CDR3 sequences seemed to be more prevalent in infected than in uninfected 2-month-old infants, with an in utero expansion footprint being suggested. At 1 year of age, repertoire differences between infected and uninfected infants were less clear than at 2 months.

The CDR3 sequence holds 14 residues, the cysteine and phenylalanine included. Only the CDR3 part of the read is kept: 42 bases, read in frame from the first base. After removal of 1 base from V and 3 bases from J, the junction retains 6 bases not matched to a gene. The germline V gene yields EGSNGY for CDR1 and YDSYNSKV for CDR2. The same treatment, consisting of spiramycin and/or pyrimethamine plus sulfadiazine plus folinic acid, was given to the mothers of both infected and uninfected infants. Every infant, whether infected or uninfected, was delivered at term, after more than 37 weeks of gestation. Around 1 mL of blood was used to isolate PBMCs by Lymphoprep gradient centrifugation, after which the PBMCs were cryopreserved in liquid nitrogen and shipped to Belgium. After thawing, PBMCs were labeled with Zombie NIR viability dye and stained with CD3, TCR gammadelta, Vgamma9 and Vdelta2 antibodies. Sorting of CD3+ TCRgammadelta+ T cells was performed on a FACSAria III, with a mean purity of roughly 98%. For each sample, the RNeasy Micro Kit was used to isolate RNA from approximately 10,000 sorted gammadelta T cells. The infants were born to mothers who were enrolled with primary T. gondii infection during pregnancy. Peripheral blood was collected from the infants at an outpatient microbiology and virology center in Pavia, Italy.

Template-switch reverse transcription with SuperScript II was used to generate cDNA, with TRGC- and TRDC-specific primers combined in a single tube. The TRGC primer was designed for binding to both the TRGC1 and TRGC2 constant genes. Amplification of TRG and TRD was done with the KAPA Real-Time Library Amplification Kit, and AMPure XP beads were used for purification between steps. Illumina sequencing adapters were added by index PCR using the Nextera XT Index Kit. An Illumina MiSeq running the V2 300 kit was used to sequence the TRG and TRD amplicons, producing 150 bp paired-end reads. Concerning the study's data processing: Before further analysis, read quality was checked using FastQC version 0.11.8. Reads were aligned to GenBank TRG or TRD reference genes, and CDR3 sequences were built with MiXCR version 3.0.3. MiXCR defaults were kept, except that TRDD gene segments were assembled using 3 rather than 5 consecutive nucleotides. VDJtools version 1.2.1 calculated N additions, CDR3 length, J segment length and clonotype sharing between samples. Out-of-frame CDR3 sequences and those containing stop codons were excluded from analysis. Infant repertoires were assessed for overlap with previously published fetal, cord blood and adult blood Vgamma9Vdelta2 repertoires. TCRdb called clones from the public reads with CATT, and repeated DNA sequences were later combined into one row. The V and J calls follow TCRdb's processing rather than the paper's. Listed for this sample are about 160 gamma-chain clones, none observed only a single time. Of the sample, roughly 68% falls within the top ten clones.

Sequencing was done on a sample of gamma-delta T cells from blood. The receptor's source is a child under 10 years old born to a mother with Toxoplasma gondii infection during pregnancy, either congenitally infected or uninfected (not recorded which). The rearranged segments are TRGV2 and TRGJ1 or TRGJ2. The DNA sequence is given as TGTGCCACCTGGGACGGTCCGTCTTATTATAAGAAACTCTTT. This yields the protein CATWDGPSYYKKLF.